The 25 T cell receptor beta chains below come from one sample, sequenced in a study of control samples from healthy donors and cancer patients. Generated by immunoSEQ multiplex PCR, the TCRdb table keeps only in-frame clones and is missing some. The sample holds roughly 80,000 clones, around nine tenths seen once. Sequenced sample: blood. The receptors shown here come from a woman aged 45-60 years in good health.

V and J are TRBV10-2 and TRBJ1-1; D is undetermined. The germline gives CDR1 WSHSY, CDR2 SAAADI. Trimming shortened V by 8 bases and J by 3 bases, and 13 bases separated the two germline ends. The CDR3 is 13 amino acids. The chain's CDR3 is CASAPGRYTEAFF. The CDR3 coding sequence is TGCGCCAGCGCCCCGGGCAGATACACTGAAGCTTTCTTT.

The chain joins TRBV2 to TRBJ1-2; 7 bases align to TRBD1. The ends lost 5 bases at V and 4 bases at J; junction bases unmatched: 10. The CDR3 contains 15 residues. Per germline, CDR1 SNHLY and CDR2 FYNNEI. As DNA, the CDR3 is TGTGCCAGCAGTTTAGGACAGGAAACTTTCTATGGCTACACCTTC. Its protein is CASSLGQETFYGYTF. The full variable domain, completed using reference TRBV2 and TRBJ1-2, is EPEVTQTPSHQVTQMGQEVILRCVPISNHLYFYWYRQILGQKVEFLVSFYNNEISEKSEIFDDQFSVERPDGSNFTLKIRSTKLEDSAMYFCASSLGQETFYGYTFGSGTRLTVV.

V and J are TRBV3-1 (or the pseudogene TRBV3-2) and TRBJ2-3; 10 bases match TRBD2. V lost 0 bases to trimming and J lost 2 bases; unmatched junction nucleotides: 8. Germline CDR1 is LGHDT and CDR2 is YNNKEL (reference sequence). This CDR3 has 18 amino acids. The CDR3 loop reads CASSQDGLAGDPTDTQYF. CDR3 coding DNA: TGTGCCAGCAGCCAAGATGGGCTAGCGGGGGACCCCACAGATACGCAGTATTTT.

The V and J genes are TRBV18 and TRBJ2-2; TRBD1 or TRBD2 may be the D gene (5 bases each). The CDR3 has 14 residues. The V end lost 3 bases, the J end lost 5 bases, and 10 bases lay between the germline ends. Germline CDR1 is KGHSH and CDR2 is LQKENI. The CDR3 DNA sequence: TGTGCCAGCTCACCTGCAGGGAGTACCGGGGAGCTGTTTTTT. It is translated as CASSPAGSTGELFF.

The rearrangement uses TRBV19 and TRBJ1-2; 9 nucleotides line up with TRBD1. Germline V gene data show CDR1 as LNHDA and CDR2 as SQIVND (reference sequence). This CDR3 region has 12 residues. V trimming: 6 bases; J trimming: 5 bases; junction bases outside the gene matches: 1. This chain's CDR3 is CASRTGGYGYTF. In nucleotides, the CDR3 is TGTGCCAGTAGGACAGGGGGTTATGGCTACACCTTC.

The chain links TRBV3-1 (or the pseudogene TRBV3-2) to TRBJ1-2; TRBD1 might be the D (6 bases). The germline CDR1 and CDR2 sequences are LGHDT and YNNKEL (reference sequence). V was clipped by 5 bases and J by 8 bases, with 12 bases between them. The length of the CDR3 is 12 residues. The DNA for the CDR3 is TGTGCCAGCAGCAGAAACAGGGAAGGCTACACCTTC. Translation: CASSRNREGYTF.

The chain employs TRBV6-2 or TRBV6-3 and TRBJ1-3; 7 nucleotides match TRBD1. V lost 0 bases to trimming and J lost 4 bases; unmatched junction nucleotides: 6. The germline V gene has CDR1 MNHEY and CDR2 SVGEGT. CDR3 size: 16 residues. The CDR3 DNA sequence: TGTGCCAGCAGTTACTCTCGCGACAGGGTCGGAAACACCATATATTTT. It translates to CASSYSRDRVGNTIYF.

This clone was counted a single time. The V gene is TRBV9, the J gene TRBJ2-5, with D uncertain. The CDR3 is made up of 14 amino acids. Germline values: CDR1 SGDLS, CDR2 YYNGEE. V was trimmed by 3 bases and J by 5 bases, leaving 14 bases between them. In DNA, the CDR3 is TGTGCCAGCAGCGCCCGGTCAGAGTTTGAGACCCAGTACTTC. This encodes CASSARSEFETQYF.

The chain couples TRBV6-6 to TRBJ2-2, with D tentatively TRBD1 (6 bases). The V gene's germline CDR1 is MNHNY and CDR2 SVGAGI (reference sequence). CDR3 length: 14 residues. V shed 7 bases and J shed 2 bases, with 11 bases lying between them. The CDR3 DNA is TGTGCCAGCACCAGGACAGCCAACACCGGGGAGCTGTTTTTT. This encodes CASTRTANTGELFF.

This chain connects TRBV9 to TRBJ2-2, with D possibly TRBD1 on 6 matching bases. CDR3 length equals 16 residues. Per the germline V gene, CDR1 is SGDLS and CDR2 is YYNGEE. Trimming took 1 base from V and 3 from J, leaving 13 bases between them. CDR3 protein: CASSVYRTVDTGELFF. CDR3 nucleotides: TGTGCCAGCAGCGTATACCGGACAGTGGACACCGGGGAGCTGTTTTTT.

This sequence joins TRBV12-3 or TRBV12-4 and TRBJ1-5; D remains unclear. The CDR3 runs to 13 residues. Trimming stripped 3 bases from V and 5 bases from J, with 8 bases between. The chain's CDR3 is CASSLRGDQPQHF. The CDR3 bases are TGTGCCAGCAGTTTGAGAGGAGATCAGCCCCAGCATTTT.

The DNA for the CDR3 is TGTGCCAGCAGTCTTCGGACAGGGGTAGGGAGCAATCAGCCCCAGCATTTT. It encodes CASSLRTGVGSNQPQHF. The chain employs TRBV2 and TRBJ1-5; TRBD1 agrees at 9 bases. Germline values: CDR1 SNHLY, CDR2 FYNNEI. Unmatched junction bases numbered 9, after V lost 5 bases and J lost 1 base. CDR3 length: 17 amino acids.

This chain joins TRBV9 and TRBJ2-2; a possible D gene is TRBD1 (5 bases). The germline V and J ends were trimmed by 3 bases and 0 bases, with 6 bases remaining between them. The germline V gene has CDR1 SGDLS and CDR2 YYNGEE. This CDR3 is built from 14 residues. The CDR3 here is CASSGGPNTGELFF. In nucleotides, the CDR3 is TGTGCCAGCAGCGGGGGCCCGAACACCGGGGAGCTGTTTTTT.

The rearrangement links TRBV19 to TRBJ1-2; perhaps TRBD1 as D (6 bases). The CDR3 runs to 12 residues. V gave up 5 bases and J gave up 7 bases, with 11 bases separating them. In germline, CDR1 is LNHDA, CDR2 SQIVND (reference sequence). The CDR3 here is CASSQGRFGYTF. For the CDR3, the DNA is TGTGCCAGTAGTCAGGGGCGTTTTGGCTACACCTTC.

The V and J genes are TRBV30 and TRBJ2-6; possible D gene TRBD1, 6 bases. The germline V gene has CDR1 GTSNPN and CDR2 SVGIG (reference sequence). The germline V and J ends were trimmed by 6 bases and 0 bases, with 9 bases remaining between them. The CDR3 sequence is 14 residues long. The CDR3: CACKQGSGANVLTF. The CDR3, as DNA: TGTGCCTGCAAACAGGGCTCTGGGGCCAACGTCCTGACTTTC. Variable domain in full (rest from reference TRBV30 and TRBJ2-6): SQTIHQWPATLVQPVGSPLSLECTVEGTSNPNLYWYRQAAGRGLQLLFYSVGIGQISSEVPQNLSASRPQDRQFILSSKKLLLSDSGFYLCACKQGSGANVLTFGAGSRLTVL.

CDR3 nucleotides: TGTGCCAGCAGCCCAACGACAGTCTCTAGCACAGATACGCAGTATTTT. Amino acids: CASSPTTVSSTDTQYF. The chain carries TRBV11-2 and TRBJ2-3; tentative D call: TRBD1 (5 bases). Germline CDR1 reads SGHAT; CDR2 reads FQNNGV. The CDR3 length is 16 residues. V dropped 5 bases and J dropped 0 bases, with 15 bases sitting between them.

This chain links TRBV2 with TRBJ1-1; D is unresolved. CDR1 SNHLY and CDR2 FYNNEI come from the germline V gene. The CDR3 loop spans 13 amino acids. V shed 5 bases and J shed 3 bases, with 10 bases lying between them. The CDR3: CASSRTVYTEAFF. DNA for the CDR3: TGTGCCAGCAGTAGGACGGTGTACACTGAAGCTTTCTTT.

The CDR3 DNA sequence: TGTGCCAGCTCACCTCAGCCGGCAGGGAACACTGAAGCTTTCTTT. Protein sequence: CASSPQPAGNTEAFF. V usage is TRBV18 and J usage is TRBJ1-1; D is uncertain. Trimming cost V 3 bases and J 1 base, with 12 bases left between them. This CDR3 contains 15 residues. Germline CDR1 and CDR2: KGHSH and LQKENI.

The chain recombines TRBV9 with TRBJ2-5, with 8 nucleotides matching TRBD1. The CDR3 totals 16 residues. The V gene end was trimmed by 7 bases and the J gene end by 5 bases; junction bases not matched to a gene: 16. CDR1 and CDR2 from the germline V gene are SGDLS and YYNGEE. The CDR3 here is CASSVFGNRGSETQYF. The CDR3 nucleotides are TGTGCCAGCTCTGTTTTCGGGAACAGGGGGTCTGAGACCCAGTACTTC.

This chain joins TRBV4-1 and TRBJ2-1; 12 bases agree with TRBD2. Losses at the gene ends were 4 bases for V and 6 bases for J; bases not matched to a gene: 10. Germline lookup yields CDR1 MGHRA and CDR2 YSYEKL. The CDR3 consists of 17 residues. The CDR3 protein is CASSLPSTSGGSNEQFF. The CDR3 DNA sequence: TGCGCCAGCAGCCTACCCTCGACTAGCGGGGGAAGCAATGAGCAGTTCTTC.

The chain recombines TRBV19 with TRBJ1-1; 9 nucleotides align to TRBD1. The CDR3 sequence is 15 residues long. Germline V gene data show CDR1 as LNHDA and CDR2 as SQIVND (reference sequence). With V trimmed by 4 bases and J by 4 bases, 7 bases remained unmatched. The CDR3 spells CASSRNPTGGTEAFF. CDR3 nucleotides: TGTGCCAGTAGTAGAAATCCGACAGGGGGCACTGAAGCTTTCTTT.

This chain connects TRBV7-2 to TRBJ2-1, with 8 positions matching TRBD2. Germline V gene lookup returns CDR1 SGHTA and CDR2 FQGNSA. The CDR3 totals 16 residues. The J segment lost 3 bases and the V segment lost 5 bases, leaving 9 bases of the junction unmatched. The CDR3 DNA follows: TGTGCCAGCAGCCATTTGGCGGGGGGCTACTACAATGAGCAGTTCTTC. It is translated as CASSHLAGGYYNEQFF. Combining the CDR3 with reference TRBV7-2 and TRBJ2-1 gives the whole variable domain GAGVSQSPSNKVTEKGKDVELRCDPISGHTALYWYRQSLGQGLEFLIYFQGNSAPDKSGLPSDRFSAERTGGSVSTLTIQRTQQEDSAVYLCASSHLAGGYYNEQFFGPGTRLTVL.

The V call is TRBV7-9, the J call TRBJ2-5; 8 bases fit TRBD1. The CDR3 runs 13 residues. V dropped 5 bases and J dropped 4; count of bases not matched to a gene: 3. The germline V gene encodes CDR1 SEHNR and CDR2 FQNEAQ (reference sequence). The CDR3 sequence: CASSQQGGETQYF. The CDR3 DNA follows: TGTGCCAGCAGCCAACAGGGGGGAGAGACCCAGTACTTC.

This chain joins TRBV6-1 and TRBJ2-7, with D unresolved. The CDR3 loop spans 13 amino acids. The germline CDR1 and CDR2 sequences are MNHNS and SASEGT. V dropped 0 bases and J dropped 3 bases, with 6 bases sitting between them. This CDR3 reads CASSEALVYEQYF. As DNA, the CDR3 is TGTGCCAGCAGTGAAGCACTCGTCTACGAGCAGTACTTC.

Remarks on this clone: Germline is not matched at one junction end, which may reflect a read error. The CDR3 sequence is CASRLEPGLYNEQFF. In DNA, the CDR3 is TGTGCCAGCAGATTAGAACCGGGGCTTTACAATGAGCAGTTCTTC. The rearrangement links TRBV11-2 to TRBJ2-1, with D tentatively TRBD1 or TRBD2 (5 bases each). Germline V gives CDR1 SGHAT, CDR2 FQNNGV. The CDR3 has 15 amino acids. Drawing the rest from reference TRBV11-2 and TRBJ2-1, the complete variable domain is EAGVAQSPRYKIIEKRQSVAFWCNPISGHATLYWYQQILGQGPKLLIQFQNNGVVDDSQLPKDRFSAERLKGVDSTLKIQPAKLEDSAVYLCASRLEPGLYNEQFFGPGTRLTVL.